One sample yielded the 27 T cell receptor delta chains listed below, sequenced in a study of gammadelta T cells in human blood. TCRdb fed the RT-PCR reads into CATT to redo clone calling. Here the sample spans 1,000 to 1,500 delta-chain clones, 48% being singletons. The sequencing sample was made of Vgamma9Vdelta2 gamma-delta T cells from adult blood. These receptors all come from a human donor.

This clone showed up just a few times. This chain links TRDV2 with TRDJ1, with 13 bases identical to TRDD3. CDR3 length: 17 amino acids. Trimming took 0 bases from V and 2 from J; bases not matched to a gene: 5. Germline CDR1 reads GEAIGNYY; CDR2 reads EKD. CDR3 coding DNA: TGTGCCTGTGACACCGTACTGGGGGATACGCTTACCGATAAACTCATCTTT. It translates to CACDTVLGDTLTDKLIF.

Details on this clone: This sequence is one base from a far larger clone and is likely a read error. This chain links TRDV2 with TRDJ3; 10 bases align to TRDD3. The CDR3 extends over 19 amino acids. Germline-derived CDR1 and CDR2 are GEAIGNYY and EKD. The CDR3 DNA is TGTGCCTGTGACACTTTACTGGGGGATCACTCCTGGGACACCCGACATATGTTTTTC. Translation: CACDTLLGDHSWDTRHMFF.

Judged by abundance, this clone is medium-sized. The rearrangement uses TRDV2 and TRDJ1; TRDD3 matches at 9 bases. Germline V CDR1 and CDR2: GEAIGNYY, EKD. V was clipped by 2 bases and J by 1 base; unmatched bases: 7. The CDR3 length is 16 residues. The CDR3 DNA reads TGTGCCTGTGACAAGCTGGGGGATCAAAGCACCGATAAACTCATCTTT. Translating gives CACDKLGDQSTDKLIF.

By share, this clone counts as large. The rearrangement uses TRDV2 and TRDJ1; TRDD3 agrees at 8 bases. Germline trimming cut 1 base from V and 0 bases from J; bases unmatched to any gene: 15. This CDR3 contains 19 residues. Germline V lookup: CDR1 GEAIGNYY, CDR2 EKD. CDR3 in amino acids: CACDTMAGGARENTDKLIF. Here the CDR3 DNA reads TGTGCCTGTGACACTATGGCTGGGGGAGCCCGGGAAAACACCGATAAACTCATCTTT.

A word on this clone: This clone may be a read error of a much larger clone one base away. The J gene is TRDJ1, the V gene TRDV2; D is undetermined. Per the germline V gene, CDR1 is GEAIGNYY and CDR2 is EKD. V lost 3 bases, J lost 4 bases, and 20 bases lay in between. This CDR3 is built from 16 residues. This chain's CDR3 is CACDPVGSIHGDKLIF. For the CDR3, the DNA is TGTGCCTGTGACCCCGTTGGGTCAATTCATGGCGATAAACTCATCTTT.

On this clone itself: This likely traces to a read error, being one base from a far larger clone. The gene calls are TRAV38-2/DV8 and TRDJ1; D is uncertain. Trimming took off 4 bases at V and 0 bases at J, with 10 bases between the two ends. Germline V gene data show CDR1 as TSESDYY and CDR2 as QEAYKQQN. This CDR3 region has 14 residues. The CDR3 DNA sequence: TGTGCTTATAGGGGTCGGTTGTACACCGATAAACTCATCTTT. This translates into CAYRGRLYTDKLIF.

A remark on this clone: TCRdb's listed protein matches a much larger clone and diverges from this DNA's translation at residue 14, likely through a read error; the protein shown comes from the DNA. The chain carries TRDV2 and TRDJ1; TRDD3 aligns across 12 bases. Per germline, CDR1 GEAIGNYY and CDR2 EKD. The length of the CDR3 is 17 residues. CDR3 sequence (DNA): TGTGCCTGTCAGTTACTGGGGGATACCAGGAACACCGATATACTCATCTTT. It codes for CACQLLGDTRNTDILIF.

This clone is termed large. The same CDR3 arises from other DNA sequences in this sample as well. J is TRDJ1 and V is TRDV2, with 10 bases matching TRDD3. The germline CDR1 and CDR2 sequences are GEAIGNYY and EKD. V shed 3 bases, J shed 0 bases, and the junction held 9 bases outside the gene matches. This CDR3 has 17 amino acids. In DNA form, the CDR3 reads TGTGCCTGTGACGGGTTGGGGGATACTTTGTACACCGATAAACTCATCTTT. This gives the protein CACDGLGDTLYTDKLIF.

Notes on this clone: This likely stems from a read error, as it lies one base from a far larger clone. This chain connects TRDV2 to TRDJ1; 11 positions match TRDD3. The germline V gene has CDR1 GEAIGNYY and CDR2 EKD. The CDR3 sequence is 16 residues long. Here the CDR3 reads CACEGMAGGYTDKFIF. Written as DNA, the CDR3 is TGTGCCTGTGAAGGGATGGCTGGGGGATACACCGATAAATTCATCTTT.

Only a few counts were recorded for this clone. This is likely an artifact of a read error, given a far larger clone one base away. This chain joins TRDV2 and TRDJ3; 12 nucleotides line up with TRDD3. V dropped 0 bases and J dropped 0; count of bases not matched to a gene: 5. In germline, CDR1 is GEAIGNYY, CDR2 EKD. The length of the CDR3 is 20 residues. DNA for the CDR3: TGTGCCTGTGACACCGTACTGGGGGATACTAACTCCTGGGACACCCGACAGATGTTTTTC. Amino acid sequence: CACDTVLGDTNSWDTRQMFF.

The rearrangement joins TRDV2 to TRDJ1; 13 bases are a match to TRDD3. CDR1 is GEAIGNYY, CDR2 EKD, per germline. This CDR3 contains 20 residues. The V and J ends lost 0 bases and 0 bases, in that order; junction bases with no gene match: 12. The CDR3 is CACDTVATGGYDPYTDKLIF. The CDR3 bases are TGTGCCTGTGACACCGTGGCTACTGGGGGATACGACCCGTACACCGATAAACTCATCTTT.

A remark on this clone: A far larger clone is one base from this, pointing to a likely read error. This chain uses TRDV2 with TRDJ1; tentatively, D is TRDD1 (5 bases). The CDR3 is 17 amino acids. Looked up from germline, CDR1 is GEAIGNYY and CDR2 is EKD. The DNA for the CDR3 is TGTGCCGGTGACACGATCGGGACCCCAGGGAAATCCGATAAACTCATCTTT. Protein: CAGDTIGTPGKSDKLIF.

As regards this clone: With a far larger clone one base away, a read error is the likely cause. J is TRDJ3 and V is TRDV2, with 11 bases lining up with TRDD3. There are 21 residues in the CDR3. Germline V lookup: CDR1 GEAIGNYY, CDR2 EKD. Trimming removed 1 base from V and 3 bases from J; junction bases left unmatched: 13. The CDR3: CACDTGMLLGDSLWDTRQMFF. The CDR3 DNA reads as TGTGCCTGTGACACTGGGATGTTACTGGGGGATAGTCTCTGGGACACCCGACAGATGTTTTTC.

By sample fraction, this clone is large. Other DNA sequences in the sample encode the same CDR3. The rearrangement links TRDV2 to TRDJ1; 9 nucleotides align to TRDD3. V gave up 0 bases and J gave up 3 bases; unmatched junction bases: 1. The CDR3 has 14 amino acids. CDR1 and CDR2 (germline): GEAIGNYY, EKD. CDR3 nucleotides: TGTGCCTGTGACACCCTGGGGGATTCCGATAAACTCATCTTT. Its translation: CACDTLGDSDKLIF.

A single count supports this clone. It may be a read error: a sequence one base away is much more abundant. The V gene is TRDV2, the J gene TRDJ1; 10 bases match TRDD3. The CDR3 extends over 21 amino acids. The V gene's germline CDR1 is GEAIGNYY and CDR2 EKD. V was clipped by 3 bases and J by 0 bases; unmatched bases: 21. CDR3 bases: TGTGCCTGTGACTCCGTTGCCGACTGGGGGATGCCCGTCGGGTACACCGATAAACTCATCTTT. Translated, it gives CACDSVADWGMPVGYTDKLIF.

Of note for this clone: This sequence is one base from a far larger clone and is likely a read error. Other DNA sequences in this sample translate to the same CDR3. The chain employs TRDV2 and TRDJ1; 7 positions agree with TRDD3. CDR3 length: 14 amino acids. V dropped 0 bases and J dropped 5; count of bases not matched to a gene: 5. CDR1 and CDR2 from the germline V gene are GEAIGNYY and EKD. The CDR3 region has the DNA TGTGCCTGTGACACCCTACTGGGGCCTGATAAACTCATCTTT. The encoded protein is CACDTLLGPDKLIF.

This clone is termed medium-sized. Distinct nucleotide sequences in the sample also encode this CDR3. This chain joins TRDV2 and TRDJ3, with TRDD3 matching 10 bases. The ends lost 2 bases at V and 0 bases at J; junction bases unmatched: 12. The length of the CDR3 is 21 residues. From germline, CDR1 is GEAIGNYY and CDR2 EKD. CDR3: CACDSPGLGDPSSWDTRQMFF. The DNA for the CDR3 is TGTGCCTGTGACAGCCCCGGACTGGGGGATCCGAGCTCCTGGGACACCCGACAGATGTTTTTC.

The table lists this clone with a count of one. Given a much more abundant clone one base away, this may be a read error. Other DNA sequences of this sample code for an identical CDR3. The chain has TRDV2 and TRDJ1; D is perhaps TRDD3 (5 bases). This CDR3 contains 21 residues. Germline values: CDR1 GEAIGNYY, CDR2 EKD. V lost 1 base and J 5 bases, leaving 34 bases between the germline ends. CDR3 sequence: CACDTVRGVFIAGWAMDKLIF. The CDR3 coding sequence is TGTGCCTGTGACACTGTTAGGGGGGTGTTTATTGCTGGCTGGGCGATGGATAAACTCATCTTT.

This clone counts as large. J is TRDJ1 and V is TRDV2; 10 nucleotides match TRDD3. CDR1 is GEAIGNYY, CDR2 EKD, per germline. The trim removed 0 bases at V and 6 bases at J, leaving 15 bases unmatched. There are 18 residues in the CDR3. CDR3 residues: CACDTVQITGGWHNKLIF. The DNA for the CDR3 is TGTGCCTGTGACACCGTTCAGATTACTGGGGGATGGCACAATAAACTCATCTTT.

Notes on this clone: This DNA's translation differs at residue 4 from TCRdb's protein, which comes from a much larger clone; a read error is likely, and the protein shown is translated from the DNA. This chain links TRDV2 with TRDJ1, with 9 bases matching TRDD3. This CDR3 contains 20 residues. Germline CDR1 and CDR2: GEAIGNYY and EKD. CDR3 bases: TGTGCCTGTAACACCGTAGGGACCCCTCTGGGGGATCGAGAGGCCGATAAACTCATCTTT. Protein sequence: CACNTVGTPLGDREADKLIF.

With respect to this clone: A far larger clone is off by one base, so a read error is likely. This chain joins TRDV2 and TRDJ1; 8 bases map to TRDD3. Losses at the gene ends were 3 bases for V and 4 bases for J; bases not matched to a gene: 3. The CDR3 runs 13 residues. From germline, CDR1 is GEAIGNYY and CDR2 EKD. CDR3 region: CACDSWGNDKLIF. CDR3 coding DNA: TGTGCCTGTGACTCCTGGGGGAACGATAAACTCATCTTT.

Remarks on this clone: A read error may explain this, as a much larger clone is one base away. The V call is TRDV2, the J call TRDJ1; perhaps TRDD3 as D (5 bases). The germline gives CDR1 GEAIGNYY, CDR2 EKD. The CDR3 is 16 residues long. CDR3 nucleotides: TGTGCCTGTGACCCCCTAACTGGAGATTACACCAATAAACTCATCTTT. Protein product: CACDPLTGDYTNKLIF.

About this clone: The protein given by TCRdb reflects a much larger clone and differs at residue 4 from this DNA's translation, likely from a read error; the protein shown is the DNA's translation. The V and J genes are TRDV2 and TRDJ1; tentative D call: TRDD3 (5 bases). The germline V gene encodes CDR1 GEAIGNYY and CDR2 EKD. The CDR3 has 17 residues. The CDR3 here is CACGTISRGEYTDKLIF. Written as DNA, the CDR3 is TGTGCCTGTGGCACCATCAGTAGGGGAGAGTACACCGATAAACTCATCTTT.

The chain employs TRDV2 and TRDJ3; 8 bases map to TRDD3. The CDR3 runs 22 residues. Germline values: CDR1 GEAIGNYY, CDR2 EKD. V trimming: 0 bases; J trimming: 0 bases; junction bases outside the gene matches: 15. CDR3 sequence: CACDTLLGAQTDSSWDTRQMFF. CDR3 coding DNA: TGTGCCTGTGACACCTTACTGGGGGCTCAAACTGACAGCTCCTGGGACACCCGACAGATGTTTTTC.

A remark on this clone: The protein held in TCRdb is that of a much larger clone and does not match this DNA's translation at residue 10, likely because of a read error; the protein shown is translated from the DNA. V and J are TRDV2 and TRDJ1; 9 positions match TRDD3. Per germline, CDR1 GEAIGNYY and CDR2 EKD. The length of the CDR3 is 20 residues. After removal of 2 bases from V and 2 bases from J, the junction contained 20 bases not matched to a gene. The CDR3 reads CACDIITGGRRSSYTDKLIF. CDR3 DNA sequence: TGTGCCTGTGACATTATTACTGGGGGACGTCGAAGCTCGTATACCGATAAACTCATCTTT.

This clone is termed large. Other DNA sequences in the sample encode the same CDR3. The chain has TRDV2 and TRDJ3; TRDD3 agrees at 12 bases. V shed 0 bases, J shed 0 bases, and the junction held 5 bases outside the gene matches. From germline, CDR1 is GEAIGNYY and CDR2 EKD. There are 20 residues in the CDR3. The CDR3: CACDTVLGDTSSWDTRQMFF. The CDR3 nucleotides read TGTGCCTGTGACACCGTACTGGGGGATACTAGCTCCTGGGACACCCGACAGATGTTTTTC.

To note about this clone: Since a far larger clone is one base different, this is likely a read error. At the DNA level, this CDR3 is encoded by other sequences in the same sample as well. The gene calls are TRDV2 and TRDJ1, with D maybe TRDD3 (10 bases). CDR1 GEAIGNYY and CDR2 EKD come from the germline V gene. V lost 5 bases, J lost 2 bases, and 35 bases lay in between. The CDR3 consists of 21 residues. CDR3 nucleotides: TGTGCCTGTGCATCCCTTCCTACGTCTACTGGGGGATTTGGGGAGACCGATAAACTCATCTTT. Its protein product is CACASLPTSTGGFGETDKLIF.